This T cell receptor beta chain was recorded in a study of HIV-infected patients and healthy controls. Reverse transcription used 450 to 550 ng RNA and constant-region primers for alpha and beta. Separate chain-specific third strand synthesis with multiplexing indices produced the alpha and beta libraries. TCRdb passed the 5' RACE reads through MiXCR, listing each CDR3 protein once. The sample contains about 7,800 distinct CDR3 sequences, 5% to 6.5% of which appear only once. The CDR3 sequence is 12 residues long. Per the germline V gene, CDR1 is PRHDT and CDR2 is FYEKMQ (reference sequence). This clonotype has a handful of counts. An end of the junction does not agree with germline; a read error may underlie this. All unsorted peripheral T cells were captured because whole blood was used without fractionation.

The sample in question was blood, obtained before antiretroviral therapy. This sequence originates from an adult with HIV infection. This sequence joins TRBV13 and TRBJ2-5; D remains ambiguous. CDR3 in DNA: TGTGCCAGCACCTTATCTAGAGAGACCCAGTACTTC. Protein: CASTLSRETQYF.